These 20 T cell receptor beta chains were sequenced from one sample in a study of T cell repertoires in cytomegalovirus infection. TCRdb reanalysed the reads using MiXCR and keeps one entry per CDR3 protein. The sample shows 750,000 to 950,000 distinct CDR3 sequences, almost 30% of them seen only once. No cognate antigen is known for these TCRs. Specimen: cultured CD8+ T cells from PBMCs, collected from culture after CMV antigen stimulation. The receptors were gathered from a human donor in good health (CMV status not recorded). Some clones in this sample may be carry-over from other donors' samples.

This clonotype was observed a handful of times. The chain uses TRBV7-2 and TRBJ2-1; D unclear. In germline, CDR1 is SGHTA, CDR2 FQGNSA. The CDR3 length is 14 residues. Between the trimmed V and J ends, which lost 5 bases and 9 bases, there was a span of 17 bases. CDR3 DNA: TGTGCCAGCAGCCCCTTGGGGATACTCGGTGAGCAGTTCTTC. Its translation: CASSPLGILGEQFF. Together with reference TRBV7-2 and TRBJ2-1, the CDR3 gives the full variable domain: GAGVSQSPSNKVTEKGKDVELRCDPISGHTALYWYRQSLGQGLEFLIYFQGNSAPDKSGLPSDRFSAERTGGSVSTLTIQRTQQEDSAVYLCASSPLGILGEQFFGPGTRLTVL.

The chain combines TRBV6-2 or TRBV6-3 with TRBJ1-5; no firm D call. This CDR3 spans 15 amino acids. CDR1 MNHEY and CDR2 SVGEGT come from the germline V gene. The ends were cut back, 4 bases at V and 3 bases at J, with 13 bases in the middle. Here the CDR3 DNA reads TGTGCCAGCAGTTCCCCGGGGATCGACAATCAGCCCCAGCATTTT. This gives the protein CASSSPGIDNQPQHF.

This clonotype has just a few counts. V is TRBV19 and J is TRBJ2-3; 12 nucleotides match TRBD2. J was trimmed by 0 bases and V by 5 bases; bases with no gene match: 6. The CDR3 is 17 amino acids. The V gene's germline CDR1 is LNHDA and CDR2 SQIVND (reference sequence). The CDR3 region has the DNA TGTGCCAGTAGTGACCGACTAGCGGGGGTGAGCACAGATACGCAGTATTTT. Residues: CASSDRLAGVSTDTQYF.

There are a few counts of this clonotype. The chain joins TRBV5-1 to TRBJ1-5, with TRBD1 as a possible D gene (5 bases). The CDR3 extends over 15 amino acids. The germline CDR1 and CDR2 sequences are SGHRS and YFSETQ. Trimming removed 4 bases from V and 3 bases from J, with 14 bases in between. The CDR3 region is CASSPEPGLNQPQHF. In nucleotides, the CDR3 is TGCGCCAGCAGCCCAGAACCGGGACTCAATCAGCCCCAGCATTTT. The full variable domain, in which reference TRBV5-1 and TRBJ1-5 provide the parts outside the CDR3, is KAGVTQTPRYLIKTRGQQVTLSCSPISGHRSVSWYQQTPGQGLQFLFEYFSETQRNKGNFPGRFSGRQFSNSRSEMNVSTLELGDSALYLCASSPEPGLNQPQHFGDGTRLSIL.

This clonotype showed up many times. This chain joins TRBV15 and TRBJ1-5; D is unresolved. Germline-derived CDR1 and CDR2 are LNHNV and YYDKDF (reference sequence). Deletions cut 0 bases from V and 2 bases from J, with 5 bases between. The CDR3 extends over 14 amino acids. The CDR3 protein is CATSRDRGNQPQHF. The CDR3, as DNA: TGTGCCACCAGCAGAGATCGGGGCAATCAGCCCCAGCATTTT.

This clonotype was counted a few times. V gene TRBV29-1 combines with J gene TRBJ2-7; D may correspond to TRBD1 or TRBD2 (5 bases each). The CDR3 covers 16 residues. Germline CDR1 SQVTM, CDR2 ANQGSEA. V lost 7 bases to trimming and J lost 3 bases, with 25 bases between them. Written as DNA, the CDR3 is TGCAGCGCCTGGGGGTGGCAGGGAGAAAGGAACTACGAGCAGTACTTC. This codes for CSAWGWQGERNYEQYF.

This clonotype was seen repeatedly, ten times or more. In DNA, the CDR3 is TGTGCCAGCAGTGACGGGGGGGCTGGCGAGCAGTACTTC. Its translation is CASSDGGAGEQYF. V and J are TRBV12-3 or TRBV12-4 and TRBJ2-7; 8 bases align to TRBD2. V dropped 5 bases and J dropped 6; count of bases not matched to a gene: 6. This CDR3 has 13 residues.

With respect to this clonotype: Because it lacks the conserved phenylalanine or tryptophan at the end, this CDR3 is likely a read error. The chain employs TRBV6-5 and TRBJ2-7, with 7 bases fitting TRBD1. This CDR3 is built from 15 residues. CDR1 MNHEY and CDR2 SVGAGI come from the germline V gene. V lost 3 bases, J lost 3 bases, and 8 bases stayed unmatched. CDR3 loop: CASSYSKGAYYEQYS. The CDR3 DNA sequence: TGTGCCAGCAGTTATTCGAAGGGGGCCTACTACGAGCAGTACTCC.

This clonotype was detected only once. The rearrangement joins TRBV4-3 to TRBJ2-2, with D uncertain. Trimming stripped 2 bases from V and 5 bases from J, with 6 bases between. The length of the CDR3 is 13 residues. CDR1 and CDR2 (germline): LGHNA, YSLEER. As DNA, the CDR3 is TGCGCCAGCAGCCAAACATCAACCGGGGAGCTGTTTTTT. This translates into CASSQTSTGELFF.

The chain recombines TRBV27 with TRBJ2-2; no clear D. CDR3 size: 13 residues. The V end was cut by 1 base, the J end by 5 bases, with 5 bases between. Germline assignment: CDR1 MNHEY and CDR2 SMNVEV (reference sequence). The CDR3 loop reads CASSLFLTGELFF. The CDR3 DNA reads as TGTGCCAGCAGTTTATTTCTGACCGGGGAGCTGTTTTTT.

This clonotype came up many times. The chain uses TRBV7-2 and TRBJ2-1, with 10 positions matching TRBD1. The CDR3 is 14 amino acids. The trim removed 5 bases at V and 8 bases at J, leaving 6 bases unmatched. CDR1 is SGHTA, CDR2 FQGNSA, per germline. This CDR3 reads CASSPGQGIDEQFF. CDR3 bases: TGTGCCAGCAGCCCGGGACAGGGGATTGATGAGCAGTTCTTC.

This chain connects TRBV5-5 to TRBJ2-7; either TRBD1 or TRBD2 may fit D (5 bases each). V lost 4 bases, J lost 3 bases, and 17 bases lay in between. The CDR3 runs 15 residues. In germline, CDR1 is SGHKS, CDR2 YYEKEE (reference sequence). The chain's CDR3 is CASSHRGADYYEQYF. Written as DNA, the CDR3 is TGTGCCAGCAGCCATAGGGGAGCAGACTACTACGAGCAGTACTTC.

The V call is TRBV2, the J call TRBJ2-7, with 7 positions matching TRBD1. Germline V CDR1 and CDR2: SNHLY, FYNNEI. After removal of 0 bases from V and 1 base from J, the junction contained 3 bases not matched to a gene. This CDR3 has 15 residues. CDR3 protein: CASSEAGGASYEQYF. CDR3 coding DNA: TGTGCCAGCAGTGAAGCAGGGGGCGCGTCCTACGAGCAGTACTTC.

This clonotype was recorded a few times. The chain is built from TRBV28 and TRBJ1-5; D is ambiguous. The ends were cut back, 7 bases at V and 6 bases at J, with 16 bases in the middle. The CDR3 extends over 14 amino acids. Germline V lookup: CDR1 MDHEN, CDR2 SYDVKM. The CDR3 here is CASKTYTERQPQHF. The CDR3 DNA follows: TGTGCCAGCAAAACCTATACAGAGCGTCAGCCCCAGCATTTT.

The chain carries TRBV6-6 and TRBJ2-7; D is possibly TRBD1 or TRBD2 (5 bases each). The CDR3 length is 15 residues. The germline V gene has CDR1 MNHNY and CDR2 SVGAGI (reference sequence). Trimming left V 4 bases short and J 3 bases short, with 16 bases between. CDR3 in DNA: TGTGCCAGCAGTTCTGGGGGAGACAGTTTCTACGAGCAGTACGTC. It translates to CASSSGGDSFYEQYV.

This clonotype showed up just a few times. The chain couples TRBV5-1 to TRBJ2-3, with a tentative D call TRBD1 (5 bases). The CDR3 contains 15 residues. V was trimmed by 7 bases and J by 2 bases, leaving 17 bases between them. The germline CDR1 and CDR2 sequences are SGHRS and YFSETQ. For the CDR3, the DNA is TGCGCCAGCTCCTTCTGGGGCGGAACCACAGATACGCAGTATTTT. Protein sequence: CASSFWGGTTDTQYF.

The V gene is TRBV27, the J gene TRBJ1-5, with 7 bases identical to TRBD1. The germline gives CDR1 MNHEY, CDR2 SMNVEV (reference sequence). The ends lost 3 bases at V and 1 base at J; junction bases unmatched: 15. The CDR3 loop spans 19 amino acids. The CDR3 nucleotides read TGTGCCAGCAGTTTCCCTGGGTGGGCAGGGGGATCGAGCAATCAGCCCCAGCATTTT. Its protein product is CASSFPGWAGGSSNQPQHF.

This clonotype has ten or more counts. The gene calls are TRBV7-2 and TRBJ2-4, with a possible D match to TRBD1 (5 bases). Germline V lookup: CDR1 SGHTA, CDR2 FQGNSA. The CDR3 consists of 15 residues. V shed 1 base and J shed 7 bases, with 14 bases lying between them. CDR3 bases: TGTGCCAGCAGCTTAGTAAGTCAGGGCTGGAACATTCAGTACTTC. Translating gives CASSLVSQGWNIQYF.

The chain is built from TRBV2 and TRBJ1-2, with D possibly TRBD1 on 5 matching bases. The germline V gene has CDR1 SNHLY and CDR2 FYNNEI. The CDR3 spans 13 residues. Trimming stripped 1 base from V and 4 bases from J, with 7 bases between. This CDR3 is CASSEGGGYGYTF. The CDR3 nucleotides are TGTGCCAGCAGTGAAGGGGGGGGCTATGGCTACACCTTC.

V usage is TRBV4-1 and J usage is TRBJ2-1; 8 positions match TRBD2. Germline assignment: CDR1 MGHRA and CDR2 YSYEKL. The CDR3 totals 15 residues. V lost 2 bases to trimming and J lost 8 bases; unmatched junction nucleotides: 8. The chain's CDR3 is CASSQRRGGVDEQFF. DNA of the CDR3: TGCGCCAGCAGCCAACGACGGGGGGGTGTAGATGAGCAGTTCTTC.